This T cell receptor (beta chain) was recorded in a study of blood T cell repertoires in COVID-19. Study context: Italy, Spain and the United States were the sources of the convalescent and acute COVID-19 samples. Sources were T cells, B-cell-depleted T cells, or PBMCs; the material itself was cDNA or gDNA.

Per the original methods: The authors estimated nucleated cell counts from reference gene primer amplification. Using immunoSEQ multiplex PCR, the repertoire was profiled, and TCRdb retains in-frame clones only, with some absent. That table is the source of V, J and clone size, and D and trimming were worked out from the DNA. This table holds roughly 250,000 clones, around nine tenths found once. The origin of this receptor is a man aged 40-55 years who had recovered from COVID-19. The sequencing sample was made of peripheral blood.

This chain's CDR3 is CASSLGDSGTYEQYF. Here the CDR3 DNA reads TGTGCCAGCAGCCTTGGGGATAGCGGGACCTACGAGCAGTACTTC. The chain carries TRBV9 and TRBJ2-7; 8 bases line up with TRBD2. Germline lookup yields CDR1 SGDLS and CDR2 YYNGEE. Unmatched junction bases numbered 8, after V lost 4 bases and J lost 2 bases. The CDR3 spans 15 residues.